A single sample is the source of the 27 T cell receptor beta chains below, sequenced in a study of cytomegalovirus exposure and HLA in healthy donors. Amplification used 60 Vbeta primers and 13 Jbeta primers. The table came from immunoSEQ multiplex PCR; TCRdb's copy has only in-frame clones and leaves some out. The sample has some 98,000 clones; about 81% are singletons. Material: PBMCs. Receptor source: a man in his forties or fifties in good health and CMV-seronegative.

This chain links TRBV7-2 with TRBJ2-5, with 9 bases matching TRBD2. This CDR3 comprises 15 residues. The ends lost 2 bases at V and 3 bases at J; junction bases unmatched: 4. The germline CDR1 and CDR2 sequences are SGHTA and FQGNSA. The CDR3 spells CASSLSGGTEETQYF. DNA of the CDR3: TGTGCCAGCAGCTTAAGCGGGGGGACGGAAGAGACCCAGTACTTC.

V is TRBV28 and J is TRBJ2-1; 13 bases agree with TRBD2. CDR3 length equals 16 residues. Losses at the gene ends were 6 bases for V and 9 bases for J; bases not matched to a gene: 11. Germline assignment: CDR1 MDHEN and CDR2 SYDVKM. The CDR3: CASSPPTSGGATEQFF. The CDR3 DNA reads TGTGCCAGCAGCCCTCCTACTAGCGGGGGGGCCACTGAGCAGTTCTTC.

This clone was found once. This chain joins TRBV2 and TRBJ2-4, with no clear D. In germline, CDR1 is SNHLY, CDR2 FYNNEI. V was cut by 8 bases and J by 8 bases, with 13 bases left in between. CDR3 length: 12 residues. The CDR3 nucleotides are TGTGCCAGCTCCTCTGGGCCGTACATTCAGTACTTC. Translated, it gives CASSSGPYIQYF.

This chain connects TRBV4-3 to TRBJ2-7, with D possibly TRBD1 on 8 matching bases. V was shortened by 0 bases and J by 6 bases, with 21 bases between the two germline ends. The germline gives CDR1 LGHNA, CDR2 YSLEER. The CDR3 sequence is 17 residues long. The CDR3 region has the DNA TGCGCCAGCAGCCAAGACCCCGACAGGGGAAGGGGGGGCGAGCAGTACTTC. Amino acids: CASSQDPDRGRGGEQYF.

The chain uses TRBV5-1 and TRBJ2-1; TRBD2 might be the D (6 bases). Germline V gene data show CDR1 as SGHRS and CDR2 as YFSETQ. Trimming cost V 0 bases and J 3 bases, with 7 bases left between them. This CDR3 has 14 amino acids. CDR3 protein: CASSLGGVYNEQFF. The CDR3 region has the DNA TGCGCCAGCAGCTTGGGCGGGGTCTACAATGAGCAGTTCTTC.

The chain has TRBV10-1 and TRBJ2-7, with no clear D. The CDR3 length is 16 residues. V dropped 7 bases and J dropped 0 bases, with 19 bases sitting between them. The V gene's germline CDR1 is WNHNN and CDR2 SYGVQD (reference sequence). Here the CDR3 reads CASTLPLCGSSYEQYF. The CDR3 nucleotides are TGCGCCAGCACTCTCCCCCTTTGTGGCAGCTCCTACGAGCAGTACTTC.

The chain carries TRBV5-1 and TRBJ2-1, with D possibly TRBD2 on 5 matching bases. The germline CDR1 and CDR2 sequences are SGHRS and YFSETQ. V dropped 5 bases and J dropped 0 bases, with 9 bases sitting between them. The CDR3 is 14 amino acids. The CDR3 DNA sequence: TGCGCCAGCAGTGGAGGAAACTCCTACAATGAGCAGTTCTTC. Encoded protein: CASSGGNSYNEQFF. Drawing the rest from reference TRBV5-1 and TRBJ2-1, the complete variable domain is KAGVTQTPRYLIKTRGQQVTLSCSPISGHRSVSWYQQTPGQGLQFLFEYFSETQRNKGNFPGRFSGRQFSNSRSEMNVSTLELGDSALYLCASSGGNSYNEQFFGPGTRLTVL.

A few counts support this clone. V usage is TRBV5-4 and J usage is TRBJ1-2; possible D gene TRBD1, 6 bases. The CDR3 length is 14 residues. The V end was cut by 2 bases, the J end by 1 base, with 9 bases between. The V gene's germline CDR1 is SGHNT and CDR2 YYREEE (reference sequence). The CDR3: CASSFDRLNYGYTF. The CDR3 DNA is TGTGCCAGCAGCTTTGACAGGCTTAACTATGGCTACACCTTC.

The rearrangement links TRBV2 to TRBJ1-5; 10 nucleotides agree with TRBD1. The CDR3 has 17 amino acids. The germline V gene has CDR1 SNHLY and CDR2 FYNNEI. The V and J ends lost 6 bases and 4 bases, in that order; junction bases with no gene match: 12. CDR3 amino acids: CASRATGTGEKNQPQHF. CDR3 in DNA: TGTGCCAGCAGAGCTACCGGGACAGGGGAGAAAAATCAGCCCCAGCATTTT. Full variable domain (rest looked up from reference TRBV2 and TRBJ1-5): EPEVTQTPSHQVTQMGQEVILRCVPISNHLYFYWYRQILGQKVEFLVSFYNNEISEKSEIFDDQFSVERPDGSNFTLKIRSTKLEDSAMYFCASRATGTGEKNQPQHFGDGTRLSIL.

The chain carries TRBV6-6 and TRBJ1-2, with D maybe TRBD1 (5 bases). This CDR3 is 14 amino acids long. Trimming shortened V by 5 bases and J by 4 bases, and 14 bases separated the two germline ends. CDR1 is MNHNY, CDR2 SVGAGI, per germline (reference sequence). CDR3 sequence (DNA): TGTGCCAGCAGTGACCGGGGACTGAGCTATGGCTACACCTTC. It yields the protein CASSDRGLSYGYTF.

This chain connects TRBV7-6 to TRBJ1-4, with 7 nucleotides matching TRBD1. The ends lost 5 bases at V and 8 bases at J; junction bases unmatched: 11. Germline V CDR1 and CDR2: SGHVS, FNYEAQ. The CDR3 is 15 residues long. The CDR3 is CASSRRGRGDEKLFF. The CDR3 DNA follows: TGTGCCAGCAGCCGCAGGGGCAGGGGGGACGAAAAACTGTTTTTT.

The chain links TRBV18 to TRBJ2-2, with TRBD1 identical over 7 bases. Losses at the gene ends were 3 bases for V and 6 bases for J; bases not matched to a gene: 7. The V gene's germline CDR1 is KGHSH and CDR2 LQKENI. The CDR3 spans 15 residues. The CDR3, as DNA: TGTGCCAGCTCACCGAACACAGGGGAACCCGGGGAGCTGTTTTTT. It is translated as CASSPNTGEPGELFF.

The V and J genes are TRBV9 and TRBJ1-3; D is unclear. Trimming removed 4 bases from V and 1 base from J, with 9 bases in between. The CDR3 is 14 amino acids. Germline V lookup: CDR1 SGDLS, CDR2 YYNGEE. The CDR3 spells CASSQSESGNTIYF. Written as DNA, the CDR3 is TGTGCCAGCAGCCAGTCGGAGTCTGGAAACACCATATATTTT.

This chain uses TRBV28 with TRBJ2-3; TRBD2 matches at 7 bases. The V gene's germline CDR1 is MDHEN and CDR2 SYDVKM. The CDR3 contains 13 residues. Trimming at V came to 10 bases and at J to 4 bases, leaving 8 bases not matched to a gene. CDR3 sequence reads: CATRSGEADTQYF. In nucleotides, the CDR3 is TGTGCCACCCGGAGCGGGGAGGCAGATACGCAGTATTTT.

In nucleotides, the CDR3 is TGTGCCAGCAGTCCCGGACACTCCGGTCCCTATGGCTACACCTTC. This translates into CASSPGHSGPYGYTF. The chain has TRBV6-6 and TRBJ1-2; D possibly corresponds to TRBD1 (5 bases). The CDR3 is 15 amino acids. The V and J ends lost 5 bases and 4 bases respectively, with 17 bases between them. Germline V gene sequence: CDR1 MNHNY, CDR2 SVGAGI (reference sequence).

This clone was detected only once. The rearrangement uses TRBV28 and TRBJ2-7; D possibly corresponds to TRBD1 (6 bases). The CDR3 spans 15 residues. V lost 7 bases to trimming and J lost 1 base, with 17 bases between them. Germline V lookup: CDR1 MDHEN, CDR2 SYDVKM. CDR3 residues: CASTQATDRSYEQYF. CDR3 nucleotide sequence: TGTGCCAGCACCCAAGCGACGGACAGATCCTACGAGCAGTACTTC. Full variable domain (missing parts from reference TRBV28 and TRBJ2-7): DVKVTQSSRYLVKRTGEKVFLECVQDMDHENMFWYRQDPGLGLRLIYFSYDVKMKEKGDIPEGYSVSREKKERFSLILESASTNQTSMYLCASTQATDRSYEQYFGPGTRLTVT.

This chain connects TRBV2 to TRBJ1-5, with D uncertain. The CDR3 extends over 14 amino acids. Trimming removed 6 bases at V and 1 base at J, with 10 bases between. Germline V CDR1 and CDR2: SNHLY, FYNNEI. This chain's CDR3 is CASSSERSNQPQHF. CDR3 nucleotides: TGTGCCAGCAGCTCAGAGAGGAGCAATCAGCCCCAGCATTTT.

This chain uses TRBV4-1 with TRBJ2-7; TRBD1 agrees at 10 bases. CDR3 length equals 15 residues. V shed 2 bases and J 3 bases; nucleotides not matched to a gene: 4. Per the germline V gene, CDR1 is MGHRA and CDR2 is YSYEKL. For the CDR3, the DNA is TGCGCCAGCAGCCAAACGGGACAGGGGATCTACGAGCAGTACTTC. Amino acids: CASSQTGQGIYEQYF.

This chain uses TRBV10-3 with TRBJ2-5, with TRBD2 identical over 8 bases. This CDR3 is 16 amino acids long. Germline CDR1 ENHRY, CDR2 SYGVKD. V was pared by 2 bases and J by 1 base, with 6 bases of the junction left unmatched. CDR3 sequence (DNA): TGTGCCATCAGTGAGGACATAGCGGGGCGCCAAGAGACCCAGTACTTC. Translated: CAISEDIAGRQETQYF.

The V and J genes are TRBV7-9 and TRBJ1-1; TRBD1 agrees at 7 bases. The ends lost 4 bases at V and 4 bases at J; junction bases unmatched: 6. Germline V gives CDR1 SEHNR, CDR2 FQNEAQ (reference sequence). The CDR3 extends over 14 amino acids. The CDR3 DNA is TGTGCCAGCAGCTCGACAGGGTCGTTCACTGAAGCTTTCTTT. This translates into CASSSTGSFTEAFF.

This clone was counted between two and nine times. The chain uses TRBV9 and TRBJ1-1, with D perhaps TRBD1 (5 bases). The germline V gene has CDR1 SGDLS and CDR2 YYNGEE. The V and J ends lost 4 bases and 0 bases respectively, with 13 bases between them. The CDR3 totals 15 residues. The CDR3 nucleotides read TGTGCCAGCAGCACCCAGCACAGGATGAACACTGAAGCTTTCTTT. Translating gives CASSTQHRMNTEAFF.

As to this clone: Sequence at one end of the junction differs from germline and may be a read error. V is TRBV7-9 and J is TRBJ1-3, with 8 bases matching TRBD1. The CDR3 is 15 amino acids. Germline CDR1 and CDR2: SEHNR and FQNEAQ (reference sequence). The CDR3 reads CSSSLQGVSGNTIYF. The CDR3 nucleotides are TGTTCCAGCAGCTTACAGGGGGTTTCTGGAAACACCATATATTTT.

The chain joins TRBV10-3 to TRBJ1-2; D gene ambiguous. There are 14 residues in the CDR3. CDR1 ENHRY and CDR2 SYGVKD come from the germline V gene. Trimming took 0 bases from V and 3 from J, leaving 8 bases between them. The CDR3: CAISESATDYGYTF. The CDR3 region has the DNA TGTGCCATCAGTGAGTCCGCGACTGACTATGGCTACACCTTC.

The V and J genes are TRBV6-4 and TRBJ1-1; the match to TRBD1 covers 9 bases. Germline CDR1 MRHNA, CDR2 SNTAGT. CDR3 length: 12 amino acids. V was pared by 6 bases and J by 12 bases, with 8 bases of the junction left unmatched. CDR3 amino acids: CASRRDRVETFF. As DNA, the CDR3 is TGTGCCAGCAGACGGGACAGGGTCGAGACTTTCTTT.

The chain joins TRBV6-6 to TRBJ1-3; 9 positions agree with TRBD1. The V segment lost 10 bases and the J segment 1 base; nucleotides outside the gene matches: 5. Germline V lookup: CDR1 MNHNY, CDR2 SVGAGI (reference sequence). This CDR3 comprises 14 residues. In DNA, the CDR3 is TGTGCCACAGGACAGGGGACGTCTGGAAACACCATATATTTT. Translation gives CATGQGTSGNTIYF.

The chain employs TRBV11-3 and TRBJ2-3, with D tentatively TRBD1 (6 bases). The CDR3 contains 14 residues. V was trimmed by 4 bases and J by 6 bases, leaving 14 bases between them. Germline V gene data show CDR1 as SGHNT and CDR2 as YENEEA. CDR3 sequence reads: CASSSNHRDDTQYF. The CDR3 bases are TGTGCCAGCAGCTCGAACCACAGGGACGATACGCAGTATTTT.

Of note for this clone: A read error may account for a junction end that differs from germline. The CDR3 sequence: CSSSSIRQTRYGYTF. The CDR3 DNA reads TGTTCCAGCAGCTCAATTCGACAGACCCGCTATGGCTACACCTTC. The V and J genes are TRBV7-9 and TRBJ1-2; TRBD1 might be the D (5 bases). CDR3 length: 15 amino acids. Per the germline V gene, CDR1 is SEHNR and CDR2 is FQNEAQ (reference sequence).